A single sample gave rise to the 3 T cell receptor beta chains below, sequenced in a study of cytomegalovirus exposure and HLA in healthy donors. In the PCR, 60 Vbeta and 13 Jbeta primers were used. The table came from immunoSEQ multiplex PCR; TCRdb's copy has only in-frame clones and leaves some out. The table lists 250,000 to 350,000 clones, about nine tenths of them singletons. Sequences were obtained from PBMCs. These receptors were collected from a man aged 35 to 55 in good health and CMV-seropositive.

This chain links TRBV5-5 with TRBJ1-4; no clear D gene. The V and J ends lost 0 bases and 0 bases respectively, with 9 bases between them. CDR1 is SGHKS, CDR2 YYEKEE, per germline (reference sequence). The CDR3 extends over 16 amino acids. The CDR3 reads CASSLELHPTNEKLFF. CDR3 bases: TGTGCCAGCAGCTTGGAGCTGCACCCAACTAATGAAAAACTGTTTTTT.

The chain links TRBV28 to TRBJ1-2; no clear D gene. CDR3 size: 12 residues. V was clipped by 5 bases and J by 7 bases, with 11 bases between them. CDR1 and CDR2 (germline): MDHEN, SYDVKM. Written as DNA, the CDR3 is TGTGCCAGCAGTGCATTCCCGGGTGGCTACACCTTC. Its translation: CASSAFPGGYTF.

V is TRBV14 and J is TRBJ2-5, with D possibly TRBD1 on 5 matching bases. Trimming stripped 2 bases from V and 1 base from J, with 5 bases between. CDR1 is SGHDN and CDR2 is FVKESK in the germline V gene. The CDR3 is made up of 13 amino acids. CDR3 sequence reads: CASSQQGQETQYF. In nucleotides, the CDR3 is TGTGCCAGCAGCCAACAGGGCCAAGAGACCCAGTACTTC.